The entry below describes one T cell receptor (beta chain). This receptor's antigen is unknown. No much larger clone exists at a distance of one base, and base qualities are not known. The data were taken from a study of T cells after yellow fever vaccination (dated by TCRdb to the late 2010s). Regarding the study in general: Libraries from fractions with low cell numbers were prepared with the SMART-Seq v4 Ultra Low Input RNA kit. Bulk TCR alpha and beta repertoires were sequenced longitudinally to track T-cell clones before and after primary and booster YFV17D yellow fever vaccination. Two healthy male donors, one aged 18 to 29 and one aged 30 to 40 years, made up the cohort. Blood samples were taken at several timepoints before and after primary and secondary immunization, and bulk PBMC replicates and cell subsets were isolated. Points the paper makes about the study in general: Computational filtering was required because FACS-sorted repertoires could contain abundant contaminating clonotypes from the bulk population. A small share of clonotypes occurred in both CD4 and CD8 compartments, likely arising from convergent recombination. Compared with the primary T-cell response, the secondary T-cell response was weaker but faster, peaking on day 5 rather than day 15. Because the study included only a couple of donors, the extent to which the findings can be generalized is limited. Most clones expanded after primary vaccination (almost 97% of CD4 and 88% of CD8) were re-detected after the booster, suggesting that broad memory maintenance occurred.

TCRdb records Illumina NovaSeq 6000 as the sequencer. TCR cDNA was made using 5'RACE template switching, a step that added a universal primer site and unique molecular identifiers. cDNA synthesis was primed from both the TCR alpha and TCR beta constant segments. Libraries were amplified in two PCR steps, with sample barcodes and sequencing adapters added in the second step. Libraries were sequenced on Illumina HiSeq 2500 (2x100 bp) or NovaSeq (2x150 bp). On the authors' methods: Demultiplexing of reads and collapsing into UMI consensus sequences were performed with MIGEC, and V(D)J alignment was carried out with MiXCR. Vaccine-responding clonotypes were identified with edgeR using replicate PBMC samples, with FDR below 0.01 and a log2 fold change above 5 up to day 15 being required. Each bulk clonotype received a CD4 or CD8 identity based on whether the sequenced CD4 or CD8 repertoire contained that clonotype at higher abundance. TCRdb applied fastp at Q25 and MiXCR to the public reads, then kept only in-frame beta chains. Each entry merges the rows of one CDR3 protein and shows their most common DNA and genes. The V and J calls come from TCRdb's annotation, not from the publication. The sample data list under 200,000 distinct CDR3 sequences, and 11% of these were observed just once. Of the sample, 35% to 40% falls within the top ten clones.

Taken from cysteine to phenylalanine, the CDR3 has 12 residues. This entry keeps only the CDR3 DNA: 36 bases, framed from base 1. V is clipped by 0 bases and J by 14 bases, and the sequence between their germline boundaries is 11 bases long. CDR1 and CDR2, per the germline V gene (reference sequence), are MNHEY and SMNVEV. The treatment or condition label, as the study defines it: live attenuated yellow fever vaccine strain. PBMCs were isolated from peripheral blood using a standard Ficoll-Paque protocol. CD4 and CD8 T-cell fractions were isolated with Dynabeads CD4 and CD8 positive selection kits. TriZol was used to extract RNA from bulk PBMCs, from CD4 and CD8 fractions, and from dextramer-positive and dextramer-negative fractions.

This TCR was recovered from a man aged 18 to 35 who received the YFV17D yellow fever vaccine. The chain was built from TRBV27 and TRBJ2-1, with no confident D gene call. The source material was CD8+ T cells sorted from PBMCs, sampled 15 days after the yellow fever booster vaccination. The CDR3 protein sequence reads: CASSLSPAIEFF. The sequenced DNA is TGTGCCAGCAGTTTATCGCCAGCGATTGAGTTCTTC.